The count of the clone carrying this T cell receptor beta chain is one. These data are taken from a study of blood T cell repertoires in COVID-19. On the study more broadly: Material from acute and convalescent COVID-19 was sourced from the United States, Italy and Spain. T cells, B-cell-depleted T cells, or PBMCs supplied cDNA or gDNA.

Germline-derived CDR1 and CDR2 are MRHNA and SNTAGT. V gave up 5 bases and J gave up 2 bases, with 12 bases separating them. This CDR3 is built from 14 residues. How the authors handled the data: It was from reference gene primer amplification that nucleated cell counts were estimated. Profiled with immunoSEQ multiplex PCR; TCRdb holds only in-frame clones, not every one. V, J and clone size were drawn from that table, and D and trimming were deduced from the DNA. The sample contains a few hundred thousand clones, over 75% of which appear only once. This chain connects TRBV6-4 to TRBJ2-5; the D is unclear. The sequenced sample consisted of peripheral blood. The TCR originated in a woman between 45 and 65 years old who had recovered from COVID-19. CDR3 bases: TGTGCCAGCAGTTTGAGACGGAGACAAGAGACCCAGTACTTC. Translating it yields CASSLRRRQETQYF.